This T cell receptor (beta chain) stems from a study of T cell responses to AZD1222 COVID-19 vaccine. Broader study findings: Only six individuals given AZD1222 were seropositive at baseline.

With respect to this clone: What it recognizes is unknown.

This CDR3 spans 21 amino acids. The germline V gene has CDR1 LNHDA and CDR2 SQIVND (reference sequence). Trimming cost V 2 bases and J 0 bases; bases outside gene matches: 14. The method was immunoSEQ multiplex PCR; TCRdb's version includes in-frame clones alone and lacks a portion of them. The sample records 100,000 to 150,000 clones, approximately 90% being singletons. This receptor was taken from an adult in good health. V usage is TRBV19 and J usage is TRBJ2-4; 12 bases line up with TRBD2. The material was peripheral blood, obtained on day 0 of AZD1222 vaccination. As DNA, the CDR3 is TGTGCCAGTAGTATAAAGGGGACTAGCGGGCTTGGGGATCTAGCCAAAAACATTCAGTACTTC. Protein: CASSIKGTSGLGDLAKNIQYF.